Shown below are 21 T cell receptor beta chains from a single sample sequenced in a study of shared clonotypes between healthy human individuals. The method was immunoSEQ multiplex PCR; TCRdb's version includes in-frame clones alone and lacks a portion of them. This table has hundreds of thousands of clones, 85% to 95% appearing once. Naive-designated CD8 cells lacked CD45RO, were positively enriched for CCR7, and omitted terminally differentiated effector memory CD45RA+ cells. The specimen was naive CD8+ T cells sorted from blood. The receptors come from a woman in her twenties or thirties in good health.

This rearrangement joins TRBV5-4 to TRBJ1-1; perhaps TRBD1 as D (5 bases). From germline, CDR1 is SGHNT and CDR2 YYREEE (reference sequence). V lost 7 bases and J lost 3, with 16 bases in between. The CDR3 length is 14 residues. CDR3 bases: TGTGCCAGCGCCTCCTCCCAGGGTGACACTGAAGCTTTCTTT. Translated, it gives CASASSQGDTEAFF. The complete variable domain, with remaining parts taken from reference TRBV5-4 and TRBJ1-1, reads ETGVTQSPTHLIKTRGQQVTLRCSSQSGHNTVSWYQQALGQGPQFIFQYYREEENGRGNFPPRFSGLQFPNYSSELNVNALELDDSALYLCASASSQGDTEAFFGQGTRLTVV.

Remarks on this clone: Other DNA sequences of this sample code for an identical CDR3. Here the CDR3 reads CASSQELDTQYF. CDR3 sequence (DNA): TGCGCCAGCAGCCAAGAGTTGGATACGCAGTATTTT. This chain connects TRBV4-1 to TRBJ2-3; D gene uncertain. This CDR3 is built from 12 residues. Germline V gives CDR1 MGHRA, CDR2 YSYEKL. V lost 0 bases and J 6 bases, leaving 4 bases between the germline ends.

The chain joins TRBV19 to TRBJ1-1; 7 bases agree with TRBD1. The CDR3 is made up of 15 amino acids. CDR1 LNHDA and CDR2 SQIVND come from the germline V gene (reference sequence). The trim removed 2 bases at V and 5 bases at J, leaving 8 bases unmatched. The CDR3 region is CASSISRRGWTEAFF. For the CDR3, the DNA is TGTGCCAGTAGTATATCGCGCAGGGGGTGGACTGAAGCTTTCTTT.

Concerning this clone: In the same sample, other DNA sequences code for this CDR3. The chain joins TRBV27 to TRBJ2-7; D is possibly TRBD1 (5 bases). The V and J ends lost 6 bases and 3 bases respectively, with 6 bases between them. The CDR3 is 11 amino acids. The germline CDR1 and CDR2 sequences are MNHEY and SMNVEV (reference sequence). The CDR3 bases are TGTGCCAGCAGAAGGGGCTACGAGCAGTACTTC. As protein: CASRRGYEQYF.

This sequence joins TRBV19 and TRBJ2-5; D not certain. With the DNA end fitting TRBJ2-7 better, the J assignment may be wrong. The length of the CDR3 is 13 residues. CDR1 and CDR2 (germline): LNHDA, SQIVND (reference sequence). Written as DNA, the CDR3 is TGTGCCAGTAGTGCGGACGCTGCCTACGAGCAGTACTTC. Protein: CASSADAAYEQYF.

This clone was counted once. J is TRBJ2-7 and V is TRBV11-2; D unresolved. This CDR3 comprises 13 residues. The V and J ends lost 3 bases and 3 bases respectively, with 9 bases between them. Germline V lookup: CDR1 SGHAT, CDR2 FQNNGV. CDR3 sequence (DNA): TGTGCCAGCAGCTTTTGGGAAAACTACGAGCAGTACTTC. Translation: CASSFWENYEQYF. The variable domain in full, completed from reference TRBV11-2 and TRBJ2-7, reads EAGVAQSPRYKIIEKRQSVAFWCNPISGHATLYWYQQILGQGPKLLIQFQNNGVVDDSQLPKDRFSAERLKGVDSTLKIQPAKLEDSAVYLCASSFWENYEQYFGPGTRLTVT.

The chain is built from TRBV5-4 and TRBJ1-1; perhaps TRBD1 as D (6 bases). This CDR3 is 15 amino acids long. Per germline, CDR1 SGHNT and CDR2 YYREEE (reference sequence). Trimming removed 0 bases from V and 6 bases from J, with 15 bases in between. The CDR3 is CASSLEGGAGSEAFF. CDR3 bases: TGTGCCAGCAGCTTGGAGGGGGGGGCAGGGTCTGAAGCTTTCTTT. Full variable domain (missing parts from reference TRBV5-4 and TRBJ1-1): ETGVTQSPTHLIKTRGQQVTLRCSSQSGHNTVSWYQQALGQGPQFIFQYYREEENGRGNFPPRFSGLQFPNYSSELNVNALELDDSALYLCASSLEGGAGSEAFFGQGTRLTVV.

The V and J genes are TRBV5-6 and TRBJ2-7; 7 nucleotides line up with TRBD2. V was clipped by 3 bases and J by 3 bases; unmatched bases: 9. The CDR3 consists of 15 residues. The V gene's germline CDR1 is SGHDT and CDR2 YYEEEE. In nucleotides, the CDR3 is TGTGCCAGCAGCTCCCCCTCGGGGGGAGACTACGAGCAGTACTTC. Protein: CASSSPSGGDYEQYF.

V and J are TRBV27 and TRBJ2-1, with D maybe TRBD1 (7 bases). This CDR3 has 17 residues. Germline V lookup: CDR1 MNHEY, CDR2 SMNVEV (reference sequence). V lost 4 bases and J 1 base, leaving 17 bases between the germline ends. The CDR3 sequence is CASSSGETGWSYNEQFF. CDR3 sequence (DNA): TGTGCCAGCAGTTCGGGAGAGACAGGGTGGTCCTACAATGAGCAGTTCTTC.

The DNA for the CDR3 is TGTGCCAGCAGCCCCCTCGCAGGAAGGACCTCTGGGGCCAACGTCCTGACTTTC. The encoded protein is CASSPLAGRTSGANVLTF. The chain combines TRBV5-4 with TRBJ2-6, with no clear D. CDR1 SGHNT and CDR2 YYREEE come from the germline V gene (reference sequence). V was clipped by 4 bases and J by 0 bases, with 17 bases between them. The CDR3 runs to 18 residues.

This clone appeared once. The V and J genes are TRBV7-9 and TRBJ2-7; 10 bases align to TRBD2. CDR1 and CDR2 (germline): SEHNR, FQNEAQ (reference sequence). The CDR3 is 18 amino acids. Unmatched junction bases numbered 16, after V lost 4 bases and J lost 4 bases. The CDR3 protein is CASSSKGQSSGSVYEQYF. The CDR3 DNA is TGTGCCAGCAGCTCGAAGGGACAATCTAGCGGGAGTGTGTACGAGCAGTACTTC.

This clone was counted a single time. V and J are TRBV4-1 and TRBJ2-7, with D perhaps matching TRBD2 (6 bases). This CDR3 comprises 17 residues. The germline V and J ends were trimmed by 0 bases and 3 bases, with 18 bases remaining between them. Per germline, CDR1 MGHRA and CDR2 YSYEKL. The CDR3 DNA follows: TGCGCCAGCAGCCAAGAATCATTCGGGAGTCTCCTCTACGAGCAGTACTTC. This encodes CASSQESFGSLLYEQYF.

The rearrangement links TRBV7-3 to TRBJ2-7; 7 nucleotides align to TRBD2. J was trimmed by 2 bases and V by 4 bases; bases with no gene match: 5. CDR3 length: 14 amino acids. Germline V lookup: CDR1 SGHTA, CDR2 FQGTGA. The CDR3 DNA is TGTGCCAGCAGCTCGACGGGAGGCGCCTACGAGCAGTACTTC. Residues: CASSSTGGAYEQYF.

This chain links TRBV2 with TRBJ1-5; no clear D. V was shortened by 1 base and J by 7 bases, with 11 bases between the two germline ends. Looked up from germline, CDR1 is SNHLY and CDR2 is FYNNEI. This CDR3 is 14 amino acids long. The CDR3 sequence is CASSEGVSGQPQHF. In DNA form, the CDR3 reads TGTGCCAGCAGTGAAGGGGTGTCGGGGCAGCCCCAGCATTTT.

V is TRBV5-5 and J is TRBJ1-1; D is unresolved. V lost 2 bases to trimming and J lost 2 bases, with 7 bases between them. The CDR3 runs to 13 residues. Germline V lookup: CDR1 SGHKS, CDR2 YYEKEE (reference sequence). As DNA, the CDR3 is TGTGCCAGCAGCTTAACGAGTAACACTGAAGCTTTCTTT. This codes for CASSLTSNTEAFF.

This clone has only one observation. V and J are TRBV21-1 and TRBJ2-7; the listed D gene, TRBD2, was not tested against the DNA. TRBV21-1 is flagged as a pseudogene. There are 18 residues in the CDR3. The CDR3 reads CASSKRLAGGPLSDEQYF. The CDR3 DNA reads TGTGCCAGCAGCAAACGGCTAGCGGGAGGGCCTTTATCAGATGAGCAGTACTTC.

The table lists this clone with a count of one. The chain combines TRBV15 with TRBJ2-5; D not certain. In germline, CDR1 is LNHNV, CDR2 YYDKDF (reference sequence). The CDR3 contains 16 residues. V lost 3 bases to trimming and J lost 1 base, with 15 bases between them. The CDR3, as DNA: TGTGCCACCAGCAGGAACACCTTGAAACTCCAAGAGACCCAGTACTTC. It specifies CATSRNTLKLQETQYF.

The gene calls are TRBV9 and TRBJ2-1; 15 nucleotides agree with TRBD2. This CDR3 region has 19 residues. Germline trimming cut 4 bases from V and 3 bases from J; bases unmatched to any gene: 11. Germline-derived CDR1 and CDR2 are SGDLS and YYNGEE. For the CDR3, the DNA is TGTGCCAGCAGCATCCCGGGCGGACTAGCGGGAGGGAACTACAATGAGCAGTTCTTC. Protein sequence: CASSIPGGLAGGNYNEQFF. Combining the CDR3 with reference TRBV9 and TRBJ2-1 gives the whole variable domain DSGVTQTPKHLITATGQRVTLRCSPRSGDLSVYWYQQSLDQGLQFLIQYYNGEERAKGNILERFSAQQFPDLHSELNLSSLELGDSALYFCASSIPGGLAGGNYNEQFFGPGTRLTVL.

J is TRBJ1-3 and V is TRBV29-1; the D gene is possibly TRBD1 (5 bases). V lost 0 bases and J lost 0, with 15 bases in between. Germline V lookup: CDR1 SQVTM, CDR2 ANQGSEA. This CDR3 is 17 amino acids long. For the CDR3, the DNA is TGCAGCGTTGAAGATGGTACGGGGGTGATCTCTGGAAACACCATATATTTT. The encoded protein is CSVEDGTGVISGNTIYF.

This chain connects TRBV27 to TRBJ2-5, with 7 bases aligning to TRBD2. The assigned J gene may be wrong: the sequence end matches TRBJ2-7 better. This CDR3 spans 14 amino acids. Germline V gene lookup returns CDR1 MNHEY and CDR2 SMNVEV (reference sequence). The CDR3 here is CASSWAPGGPEQYF. CDR3 bases: TGTGCCAGCAGTTGGGCGCCGGGAGGACCCGAGCAGTACTTC.

The V gene is TRBV5-1, the J gene TRBJ2-7; 13 bases line up with TRBD2. Germline V CDR1 and CDR2: SGHRS, YFSETQ. J lost 2 bases, V lost 4 bases, and 3 bases had no gene match. The CDR3 consists of 15 residues. CDR3 bases: TGCGCCAGCAGCACCGGACTAGCGGGAGCCTACGAGCAGTACTTC. Its translation: CASSTGLAGAYEQYF.